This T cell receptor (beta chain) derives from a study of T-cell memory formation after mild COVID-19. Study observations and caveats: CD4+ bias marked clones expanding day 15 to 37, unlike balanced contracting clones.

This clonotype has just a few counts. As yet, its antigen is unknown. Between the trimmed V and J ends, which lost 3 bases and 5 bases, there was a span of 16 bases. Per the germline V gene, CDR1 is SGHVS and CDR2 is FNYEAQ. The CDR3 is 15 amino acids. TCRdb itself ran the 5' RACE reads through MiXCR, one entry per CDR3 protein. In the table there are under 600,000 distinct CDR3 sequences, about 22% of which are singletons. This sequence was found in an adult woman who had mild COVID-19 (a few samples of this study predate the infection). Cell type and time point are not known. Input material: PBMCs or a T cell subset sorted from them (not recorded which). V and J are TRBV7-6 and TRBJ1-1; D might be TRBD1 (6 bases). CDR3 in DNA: TGTGCCAGCAGCTTTTTTGGTGGGGGCGATACTGAAGCTTTCTTT. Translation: CASSFFGGGDTEAFF. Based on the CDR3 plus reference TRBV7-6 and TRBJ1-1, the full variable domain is GAGVSQSPRYKVTKRGQDVALRCDPISGHVSLYWYRQALGQGPEFLTYFNYEAQQDKSGLPNDRFSAERPEGSISTLTIQRTEQRDSAMYRCASSFFGGGDTEAFFGQGTRLTVV.